Below, 23 T cell receptor delta chains from the same sample are listed, as sequenced in a study of gammadelta T cells in human blood. TCRdb re-called clones from the RT-PCR reads via CATT. The table shows a few hundred delta-chain clones, with under 30% occurring only once. The sequencing sample was made of Vgamma9Vdelta2 gamma-delta T cells from adult blood. These receptor sequences come from a human donor.

The J gene is TRDJ1, the V gene TRDV2, with 7 bases that match TRDD3. TCRdb does not report a J gene; here it was assigned by matching the DNA to germline references. V was pared by 1 base and J by 1 base, with 8 bases of the junction left unmatched. This CDR3 has 16 residues. Germline loops: CDR1 GEAIGNYY, CDR2 EKD. In nucleotides, the CDR3 is TGTGCCTGTGACACAGTACTGGGGCCCAGCACCGATAAACTCATCTTT. Its translation: CACDTVLGPSTDKLIF.

This clone was seen more than once but under ten times. The amino acid sequence in TCRdb belongs to a much larger clone and departs from this DNA's translation at residue 9, likely a sequencing read error; the sequence shown is translated from the DNA. The chain links TRDV2 to TRDJ3; 7 bases align to TRDD3. TCRdb does not report a J gene; here it was assigned by matching the DNA to germline references. The CDR3 spans 19 residues. The J segment lost 0 bases and the V segment lost 3 bases, leaving 10 bases of the junction unmatched. Germline CDR1 and CDR2: GEAIGNYY and EKD. CDR3 sequence: CACDPLTGESSWDTRQMFF. The CDR3 bases are TGTGCCTGTGACCCCCTTACTGGGGAAAGCTCCTGGGACACCCGACAGATGTTTTTC.

About this clone: The TCRdb protein, from a much larger clone, departs from this DNA's translation at residue 17, likely by read error; the protein shown derives from the DNA. The chain combines TRDV2 with TRDJ1; D is perhaps TRDD3 (6 bases). Germline V gene data show CDR1 as GEAIGNYY and CDR2 as EKD. CDR3 length: 19 amino acids. CDR3 nucleotide sequence: TGTGCCTGTGACACGATCCGCACTACTGGGACGCTGGAAGCCGATAAACGCATCTTT. Protein product: CACDTIRTTGTLEADKRIF.

Regarding this clone: A far bigger clonotype differs at one base, so this is likely a read error. The chain combines TRDV2 with TRDJ1, with D maybe TRDD2 (5 bases). The J gene, absent from TCRdb, was called here by matching the DNA to germline. The germline CDR1 and CDR2 sequences are GEAIGNYY and EKD. The CDR3 sequence is 14 residues long. The CDR3 DNA sequence: TGTGCTTGTGACCCCCTTCGGGGTACGGATAAACTCATCTTT. Residues: CACDPLRGTDKLIF.

To note about this clone: This likely reflects a read error, since a far larger clone is one base away. This chain uses TRDV2 with TRDJ1, with TRDD3 matching 12 bases. Germline V lookup: CDR1 GEAIGNYY, CDR2 EKD. This CDR3 region has 19 residues. CDR3 in amino acids: CASDTVLLGDTDWTDKLIF. DNA of the CDR3: TGTGCCAGTGACACCGTTCTACTGGGGGATACTGATTGGACCGATAAACTCATCTTT.

In the case of this clone: A far larger clone is off by one base, so a read error is likely. This sample also contains other DNA sequences that code for the same CDR3. This chain joins TRDV2 and TRDJ1; a weak D match, TRDD3 (5 bases). Germline V gene sequence: CDR1 GEAIGNYY, CDR2 EKD. Trimming cost V 1 base and J 3 bases, with 20 bases left between them. The CDR3 loop spans 17 amino acids. The CDR3 sequence: CACDTVKKDLGSDKLIF. In nucleotides, the CDR3 is TGTGCCTGTGACACTGTAAAGAAAGACCTGGGATCCGATAAACTCATCTTT.

This chain uses TRDV2 with TRDJ2; 9 positions agree with TRDD3. With V trimmed by 2 bases and J by 1 base, 1 base remained unmatched. There are 15 residues in the CDR3. CDR1 and CDR2 (germline): GEAIGNYY, EKD. CDR3 DNA: TGTGCCTGTGACATACTGGGGGATTTGACAGCACAACTCTTCTTT. This gives the protein CACDILGDLTAQLFF.

Worth noting for this clone: TCRdb's protein, taken from a much larger clone, differs from this DNA's translation at residues 3 and 10, likely owing to a read error; the protein displayed comes from the DNA. The J gene is TRDJ1, the V gene TRDV2; TRDD3 is a possible D gene (5 bases). Germline-derived CDR1 and CDR2 are GEAIGNYY and EKD. The CDR3 length is 17 residues. CDR3 sequence reads: CAGDTVKKDQGSDKLIF. CDR3 sequence (DNA): TGTGCCGGTGACACCGTAAAGAAAGACCAGGGATCCGATAAACTCATCTTT.

This clone was counted only a few times. One base separates it from a far larger clone, so it is likely a read error. The identical CDR3 is also encoded by other nucleotide sequences in the sample. V and J are TRDV2 and TRDJ1; D not resolved. The length of the CDR3 is 16 residues. Trimming stripped 1 base from V and 0 bases from J, with 14 bases between. Germline CDR1 reads GEAIGNYY; CDR2 reads EKD. This CDR3 is CACDTVGLAYTDKLIF. The CDR3 DNA reads TGTGCCTGTGACACAGTGGGTCTGGCTTACACCGATAAACTCATCTTT.

In this sample, this clone turned up a few times. This likely traces to a read error, being one base from a far larger clone. This chain links TRDV2 with TRDJ1, with D uncertain. The CDR3 has 14 residues. Germline V CDR1 and CDR2: GEAIGNYY, EKD. The CDR3 sequence: CAYDPILHTDKLIF. Written as DNA, the CDR3 is TGTGCCTATGACCCAATACTGCACACCGATAAACTCATCTTT.

About this clone itself: The protein in TCRdb stems from a much larger clone and differs at residue 5 from this DNA's translation, likely a read error; here the protein is translated from the DNA. The chain couples TRDV2 to TRDJ1; TRDD2 aligns across 9 bases. Here the J gene was assigned by germline matching of the DNA, as TCRdb has none. The CDR3 loop spans 22 amino acids. Germline-derived CDR1 and CDR2 are GEAIGNYY and EKD. V lost 3 bases to trimming and J lost 1 base; unmatched junction nucleotides: 26. DNA of the CDR3: TGTGCCTGTGACCAAATTTCCCTTCCTACTTCGGATGCTGGGGTCCCCACCGATAAACTCATCTTT. This codes for CACDQISLPTSDAGVPTDKLIF.

Points on this clone: The translation of this DNA and the TCRdb protein of a much larger clone differ at residue 9, probably owing to a read error; the protein shown here is translated from the DNA. The genes are TRDV2 and TRDJ1; D possibly corresponds to TRDD2 (5 bases). No J gene was available from TCRdb, and it was assigned here by a germline match of the DNA. Germline CDR1 is GEAIGNYY and CDR2 is EKD. This CDR3 is built from 14 residues. V was cut by 3 bases and J by 5 bases, with 15 bases left in between. The CDR3: CACDPLRGPDKLIF. Here the CDR3 DNA reads TGTGCCTGTGACCCCCTTCGGGGTCCGGATAAACTCATCTTT.

About this clone: Since a far larger clone is one base different, this is likely a read error. The same CDR3 also results from other DNA sequences found in this sample. V and J are TRDV2 and TRDJ1; 12 bases map to TRDD3. The CDR3 spans 19 residues. Per the germline V gene, CDR1 is GEAIGNYY and CDR2 is EKD. The CDR3 nucleotides are TGTGCCTGTGACACCGTTCTACTGGGGGATACTGATTGGACCGATAAACTCATCTTC. Amino acid sequence: CACDTVLLGDTDWTDKLIF.

About this clone itself: A far larger clone is just one base off, so this is likely a read error. At the DNA level, this CDR3 is encoded by other sequences in the same sample as well. The gene calls are TRDV2 and TRDJ1, with 9 bases identical to TRDD2. Looked up from germline, CDR1 is GEAIGNYY and CDR2 is EKD. Germline trimming cut 3 bases from V and 5 bases from J; bases unmatched to any gene: 30. The CDR3 length is 22 residues. This CDR3 reads CACDPISLPTSDAGVPTDKLIF. In DNA form, the CDR3 reads TGTGCCTGTGACCCAATTTCCCTTCCTACTTCGGATGCTGGGGTCCCCACTGATAAACTCATCTTT.

This clone was counted a few times. A read error is the likely source, as a far larger clone sits one nucleotide away. The gene calls are TRDV2 and TRDJ1; maybe TRDD2 (5 bases). The J gene, missing from TCRdb, was assigned here through DNA to germline matching. The CDR3 has 14 residues. Germline CDR1 and CDR2: GEAIGNYY and EKD. V lost 3 bases and J 5 bases, leaving 15 bases between the germline ends. DNA for the CDR3: TGTGCCTGTGACCCCCTTCGGGTTACGGATAAACTCATCTTT. Its protein product is CACDPLRVTDKLIF.

To note about this clone: The mismatch at residue 5 between this DNA's translation and the TCRdb protein of a much larger clone likely reflects a read error; the protein shown is translated from the DNA. The V call is TRDV2, the J call TRDJ3; TRDD3 matches at 9 bases. TCRdb is silent on the J gene; assignment here came from matching the DNA to germline. The CDR3 spans 19 residues. The V gene end was trimmed by 3 bases and the J gene end by 0 bases; junction bases not matched to a gene: 8. Looked up from germline, CDR1 is GEAIGNYY and CDR2 is EKD. DNA for the CDR3: TGTGCCTGTGACCACCTTACTGGGGGAAGCTCCTGGGACACCCGACAGATGTTTTTC. Translation: CACDHLTGGSSWDTRQMFF.

Points on this clone: TCRdb records a much larger clone's protein for this DNA, with a difference at residues 12 and 15 that likely arises from a read error; the protein given is the translation of the DNA. V is TRDV2 and J is TRDJ1; a weak D match, TRDD3 (5 bases). Looked up from germline, CDR1 is GEAIGNYY and CDR2 is EKD. This CDR3 region has 17 residues. The CDR3 DNA sequence: TGTGCCTGTGACACCGTAAAGAAAGACCTGGGAGCCGATAAACGCATCTTT. It encodes CACDTVKKDLGADKRIF.

By share, this clone ranks as hyperexpanded (1% or more). The same CDR3 can be traced to other DNA sequences in this sample. The gene calls are TRDV2 and TRDJ1, with TRDD3 identical over 10 bases. Per the germline V gene, CDR1 is GEAIGNYY and CDR2 is EKD. V lost 1 base, J lost 3 bases, and 4 bases stayed unmatched. This CDR3 has 15 residues. DNA of the CDR3: TGTGCCTGTGACACGGTGGGGGATACATCCGATAAACTCATCTTT. This encodes CACDTVGDTSDKLIF.

In regard to this clone: The translation of this DNA and the TCRdb protein of a much larger clone differ at residue 15, probably owing to a read error; the protein shown here is translated from the DNA. The J gene is TRDJ3, the V gene TRDV2, with 9 bases matching TRDD3. Matching the DNA to germline supplied the J gene, which TCRdb does not give. The length of the CDR3 is 19 residues. The germline V gene has CDR1 GEAIGNYY and CDR2 EKD. CDR3: CACDPLTGGSSWDTQQMFF. In DNA, the CDR3 is TGTGCCTGTGACCCCCTTACTGGGGGAAGCTCCTGGGACACCCAACAGATGTTTTTC.

This clone was found a few times. For this DNA, TCRdb reports the protein of a much larger clone, which diverges at residue 8, most likely from a read error; the protein presented here is translated directly from the DNA. The rearrangement links TRDV2 to TRDJ3; the D gene is possibly TRDD3 (5 bases). TCRdb leaves out the J gene; it was filled in here by matching the DNA to germline. Looked up from germline, CDR1 is GEAIGNYY and CDR2 is EKD. The germline V and J ends were trimmed by 3 bases and 0 bases, with 17 bases remaining between them. This CDR3 spans 19 amino acids. The CDR3 nucleotides are TGTGCCTGTGACCCCCTTACTAGGGGAAGCTCCTGGGACACCCGACAGATGTTTTTC. The encoded protein is CACDPLTRGSSWDTRQMFF.

In its sample, this clone is large. This chain connects TRDV2 to TRDJ1, with D possibly being TRDD2 (5 bases). V lost 3 bases and J lost 5, with 15 bases in between. CDR1 and CDR2 from the germline V gene are GEAIGNYY and EKD. The CDR3 length is 14 residues. The CDR3 loop reads CACDPLRGTDKLIF. The CDR3 nucleotides are TGTGCCTGTGACCCCCTTCGGGGTACGGATAAACTCATCTTT.

In regard to this clone: TCRdb records a much larger clone's protein for this DNA, with a difference at residue 3 that likely arises from a read error; the protein given is the translation of the DNA. This rearrangement joins TRDV2 to TRDJ1; a possible D gene is TRDD3 (6 bases). Matching the DNA to germline supplied the J gene, which TCRdb does not give. Germline V gives CDR1 GEAIGNYY, CDR2 EKD. CDR3 length: 15 residues. CDR3 sequence: CARDTVGAYTDKLIF. The CDR3 nucleotides read TGTGCCCGTGACACCGTGGGGGCTTACACCGATAAACTCATCTTT.

Regarding this clone: A far larger clone is one base from this, pointing to a likely read error. This chain connects TRDV2 to TRDJ1; D may be TRDD2 (5 bases). The CDR3 length is 14 residues. Per germline, CDR1 GEAIGNYY and CDR2 EKD. V lost 5 bases and J lost 5, with 17 bases in between. In DNA, the CDR3 is TGTGCCTGTGGCCCCCTTCGGGGTACGGATAAACTCATCTTT. Its protein product is CACGPLRGTDKLIF.